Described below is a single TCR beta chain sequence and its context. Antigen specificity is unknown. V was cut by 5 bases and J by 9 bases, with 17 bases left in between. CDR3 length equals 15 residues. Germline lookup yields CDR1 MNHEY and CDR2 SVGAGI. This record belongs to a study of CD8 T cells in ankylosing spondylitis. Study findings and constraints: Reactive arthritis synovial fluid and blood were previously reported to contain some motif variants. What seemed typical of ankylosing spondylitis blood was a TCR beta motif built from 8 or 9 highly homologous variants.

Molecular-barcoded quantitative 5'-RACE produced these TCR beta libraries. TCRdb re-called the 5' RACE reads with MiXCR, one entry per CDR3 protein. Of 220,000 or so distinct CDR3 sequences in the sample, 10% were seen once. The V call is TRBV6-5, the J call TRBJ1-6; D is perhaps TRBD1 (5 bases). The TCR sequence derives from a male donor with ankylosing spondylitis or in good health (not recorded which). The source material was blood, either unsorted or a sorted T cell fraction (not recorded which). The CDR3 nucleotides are TGTGCCAGCAGTCCCTCGGCAGGGAAAGGTTCACCCCTCCACTTT. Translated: CASSPSAGKGSPLHF.